A selection of T cell receptor beta chains follows, all from one sample in a study of blood T cells in healthy people across ages. TCRdb reprocessed the 5' RACE reads via MiXCR and lists one record per CDR3 protein. The sample contains 1.4 million to 1.5 million distinct CDR3 sequences, around two fifths of which appear only once. Material for sequencing was blood. All receptors derive from a woman between 18 and 29 years old in good health. CDR3s include the opening cysteine and the closing phenylalanine or tryptophan. D genes are given only for firm matches. A clone size is listed for some rows: how often the clone was seen (once, few, many), or a class if it is expanded.

clone size: few; V gene: TRBV6-1; J gene: TRBJ2-7; D gene: -; CDR3 DNA: TGTGCCAGCAGTGAAGCTAACTACGAGCAGTACTTC; CDR3 protein: CASSEANYEQYF
clone size: once; V gene: TRBV9; J gene: TRBJ2-5; D gene: TRBD2; CDR3 DNA: TGTGCCAGCAGCGTAGCGGCGTCTAGCGGAGGGAATGAGCAGTACTTC; CDR3 protein: CASSVAASSGGNEQYF
clone size: -; V gene: TRBV29-1; J gene: TRBJ2-7; D gene: -; CDR3 DNA: TGCAGCGTCTGGGTTTGGGGGCGGGGGATGTACGAGCAGTACTTC; CDR3 protein: CSVWVWGRGMYEQYF
clone size: -; V gene: TRBV2; J gene: TRBJ1-5; D gene: -; CDR3 DNA: TGTGCCAGCAGTGGACCATGGGATCAGCCCCAGCATTTT; CDR3 protein: CASSGPWDQPQHF
clone size: -; V gene: TRBV7-6; J gene: TRBJ2-1; D gene: TRBD2; CDR3 DNA: TGTGCCAGCAGCTTCGAACTAGCGGGGTCCTACAATGAGCAGTTCTTC; CDR3 protein: CASSFELAGSYNEQFF
clone size: few; V gene: TRBV5-5; J gene: TRBJ2-5; D gene: -; CDR3 DNA: TGTGCCAGCTTCCGGGAGCGGGAGACCCAGTACTTC; CDR3 protein: CASFRERETQYF
clone size: -; V gene: TRBV6-4; J gene: TRBJ1-2; D gene: -; CDR3 DNA: TGTGCCAGCAATGGGGGATCCGGCTACACCTTC; CDR3 protein: CASNGGSGYTF
clone size: many; V gene: TRBV10-3; J gene: TRBJ2-1; D gene: -; CDR3 DNA: TGTGCCATCAGTGAGGGTGATACCGAGGAGCAGTTCTTC; CDR3 protein: CAISEGDTEEQFF
clone size: few; V gene: TRBV6-5; J gene: TRBJ2-1; D gene: TRBD2; CDR3 DNA: TGTGCCAGCAGTTACTTAACTAGCGGGGGGAATGAGCAGTTCTTC; CDR3 protein: CASSYLTSGGNEQFF
clone size: few; V gene: TRBV10-3; J gene: TRBJ1-4; D gene: TRBD1; CDR3 DNA: TGTGCCATCAGTGACAACAGGGGGACTAATGAAAAACTGTTTTTT; CDR3 protein: CAISDNRGTNEKLFF
clone size: -; V gene: TRBV20-1; J gene: TRBJ2-5; D gene: -; CDR3 DNA: TGCAGTGCTACGTACCAAGAGACCCAGTACTTC; CDR3 protein: CSATYQETQYF
clone size: -; V gene: TRBV7-6; J gene: TRBJ1-1; D gene: TRBD1; CDR3 DNA: TGTGCCAGCAGCTTAGAGGGGGCCGAGTACACTGAAGCTTTCTTT; CDR3 protein: CASSLEGAEYTEAFF
clone size: -; V gene: TRBV24-1; J gene: TRBJ1-2; D gene: -; CDR3 DNA: TGTGCCACCAGTGGAGGCAGAAACTATGGCTACACCTTC; CDR3 protein: CATSGGRNYGYTF
clone size: few; V gene: TRBV6-1; J gene: TRBJ2-2; D gene: TRBD2; CDR3 DNA: TGTGCCAGTCCGGGGGGGACCGGGGAGCTGTTTTTT; CDR3 protein: CASPGGTGELFF
clone size: -; V gene: TRBV5-6; J gene: TRBJ2-1; D gene: TRBD2; CDR3 DNA: TGTGCCAGCAGCCTAATCGGACTAGCGGGAGGGAGCTCCTACAATGAGCAGTTCTTC; CDR3 protein: CASSLIGLAGGSSYNEQFF
clone size: -; V gene: TRBV18; J gene: TRBJ1-2; D gene: TRBD1; CDR3 DNA: TGTGCCAGCTCTCCAACAAGGGGGCTGCGTAACTATGGCTACACCTTC; CDR3 protein: CASSPTRGLRNYGYTF
clone size: -; V gene: TRBV3-1; J gene: TRBJ2-3; D gene: TRBD2; CDR3 DNA: TGTGCCAGCAGCCAAGATAAGAAGACTAGCGGGGGGGCGGGTACGCAGTATTTT; CDR3 protein: CASSQDKKTSGGAGTQYF
clone size: -; V gene: TRBV30; J gene: TRBJ2-1; D gene: -; CDR3 DNA: TGTGCCTGGAGCCAGCGTTCGGATGAGCAGTTCTTC; CDR3 protein: CAWSQRSDEQFF
clone size: -; V gene: TRBV6-1; J gene: TRBJ2-3; D gene: TRBD2; CDR3 DNA: TGTGCCAGCAGTGAAGCCCGACTAGCGGGGGCCTCAGATACGCAGTATTTT; CDR3 protein: CASSEARLAGASDTQYF
clone size: -; V gene: TRBV30; J gene: TRBJ1-1; D gene: -; CDR3 DNA: TGTGCCTGGAGCGCCGACCAGGCATACACTGAAGCTTTCTTT; CDR3 protein: CAWSADQAYTEAFF
clone size: -; V gene: TRBV12-3/TRBV12-4; J gene: TRBJ1-1; D gene: TRBD1; CDR3 DNA: TGTGCCAGCAGGGTCGGACAGGGGAACACTGAAGCTTTCTTT; CDR3 protein: CASRVGQGNTEAFF
clone size: few; V gene: TRBV2; J gene: TRBJ1-2; D gene: TRBD1; CDR3 DNA: TGTGCCAGCAGTCAGGGACAGGCGAAGTTCTATGGCTACACCTTC; CDR3 protein: CASSQGQAKFYGYTF
clone size: -; V gene: TRBV5-1; J gene: TRBJ2-3; D gene: -; CDR3 DNA: TGCGCCAGCAGCTTCCAGCAGGCACCAACTAGCACAGATACGCAGTATTTT; CDR3 protein: CASSFQQAPTSTDTQYF
clone size: few; V gene: TRBV29-1; J gene: TRBJ1-2; D gene: -; CDR3 DNA: TGCAGCGTTCCGGTCCTATCCCCCGACTATGGCTACACCTTC; CDR3 protein: CSVPVLSPDYGYTF